This record looks at one T cell receptor (beta chain) sequence and its context. Its specificity is not known. This CDR3 region has 12 residues. CDR1 is DFQATT and CDR2 is SNEGSKA in the germline V gene (reference sequence). Trimming pared 5 bases from V and 2 bases from J, leaving 10 bases between. TCRdb re-called the 5' RACE reads through MiXCR, storing one row per CDR3 protein. The sample has more than 200,000 distinct CDR3 sequences, roughly a quarter seen once; the top ten hold around 0.64%. This record comes from a study of CD8 T cells in ankylosing spondylitis. General study findings and limits: Clones linked to disease were reported to show significant enrichment in matched ankylosing spondylitis synovial fluid.

The chain is built from TRBV20-1 and TRBJ2-7; D remains ambiguous. The TCR sequence derives from a male donor with ankylosing spondylitis or in good health (not recorded which). Sequenced material: blood, either unsorted or a sorted T cell fraction (not recorded which). In DNA, the CDR3 is TGCAGTGCTCTAAGATCCGCCTACGAGCAGTACTTC. Its translation is CSALRSAYEQYF.